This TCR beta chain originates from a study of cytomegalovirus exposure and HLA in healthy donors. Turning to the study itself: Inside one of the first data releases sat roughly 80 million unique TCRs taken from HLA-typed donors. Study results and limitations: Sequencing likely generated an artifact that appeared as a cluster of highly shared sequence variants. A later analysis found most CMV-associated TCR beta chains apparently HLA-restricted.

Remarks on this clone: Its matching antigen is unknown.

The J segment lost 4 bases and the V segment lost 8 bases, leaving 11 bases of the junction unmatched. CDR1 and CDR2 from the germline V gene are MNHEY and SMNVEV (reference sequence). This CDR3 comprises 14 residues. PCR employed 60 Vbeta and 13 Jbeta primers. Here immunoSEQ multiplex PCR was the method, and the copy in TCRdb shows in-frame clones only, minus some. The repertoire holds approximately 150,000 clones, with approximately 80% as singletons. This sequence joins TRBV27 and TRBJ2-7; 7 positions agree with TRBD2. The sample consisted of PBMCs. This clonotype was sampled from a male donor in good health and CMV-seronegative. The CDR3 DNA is TGTGCCAGCGTGGGGGGGTTTGGAGCGTACGAGCAGTACTTC. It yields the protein CASVGGFGAYEQYF.